The T cell receptor (beta chain) described here comes from a study of CD8+ T cells in alopecia areata. Trimming took 5 bases from V and 3 from J, leaving 9 bases between them. From germline, CDR1 is SGHRS and CDR2 YFSETQ. The CDR3 is made up of 12 amino acids. Extraction of RNA preceded its reverse transcription into cDNA, which served as the sequencing template. Assay: immunoSEQ multiplex PCR; the TCRdb copy retains only in-frame clones and omits some. The sample has around 100,000 clones, roughly three fifths seen once. The treatment was: oral pan-JAK inhibitor, 5-10 mg twice daily. Sampling of alopecia areata patients yielded lesional scalp punch biopsies as well as peripheral blood. This clone was observed a handful of times.

The chain couples TRBV5-1 to TRBJ2-7, with TRBD2 as a possible D gene (5 bases). This specimen consisted of CD8+ T cells sorted from blood, obtained at week 24, from a patient treated with tofacitinib. The sequence came from a human donor with alopecia areata. In DNA, the CDR3 is TGCGCCAGCAGAGGAAGCGGCTACGAGCAGTACTTC. This encodes CASRGSGYEQYF. Looking up the rest from reference TRBV5-1 and TRBJ2-7 gives the full variable domain: KAGVTQTPRYLIKTRGQQVTLSCSPISGHRSVSWYQQTPGQGLQFLFEYFSETQRNKGNFPGRFSGRQFSNSRSEMNVSTLELGDSALYLCASRGSGYEQYFGPGTRLTVT.